This TCR beta chain was captured by sequencing in a study of CD8 T cells in Susac syndrome. A quantity of about 0.5 to 1 ug RNA underwent reverse transcription using random hexamers. An immunoSEQ multiplex PCR generated amplified TCR beta CDR3 products spanning 54 Vbeta and 13 Jbeta. MiXCR, applied by TCRdb to the immunoSEQ multiplex PCR reads, yields one record per CDR3 protein. The sample records more than 90,000 distinct CDR3 sequences, roughly 93% being singletons. Sequencing of TCR beta covered CD8+ and CD4+ T cells obtained from blood. Negative isolation yielded CD8+ and CD4+ T cells; FACS enriched TEMRA cells. Sequencing was carried out using CD4+ T cells from PBMCs. The clonotype comes from a human donor with multiple sclerosis.

CDR3 DNA sequence: TGCGCCAGCAGCCCAACTTACCGACAGGGCCAAGCCAAAAACATTCAGTACTTC. Protein: CASSPTYRQGQAKNIQYF. The chain combines TRBV5-1 with TRBJ2-4, with 7 bases identical to TRBD1. Trimming at V came to 4 bases and at J to 0 bases, leaving 13 bases not matched to a gene. The CDR3 contains 18 residues. CDR1 and CDR2 (germline): SGHRS, YFSETQ. The whole variable domain, remainder taken from reference TRBV5-1 and TRBJ2-4, is KAGVTQTPRYLIKTRGQQVTLSCSPISGHRSVSWYQQTPGQGLQFLFEYFSETQRNKGNFPGRFSGRQFSNSRSEMNVSTLELGDSALYLCASSPTYRQGQAKNIQYFGAGTRLSVL.